One TCR beta chain is described in this entry. There is no known antigen for this receptor. Base qualities were left out, and no much larger clone turns up one base away. Distinct nucleotide sequences in the sample also encode this CDR3. The cohort consisted of some 730 healthy bone marrow donors. All cohort members were sampled while nominally healthy, although unrecorded immune exposures were likely present. The donor tested CMV seropositive and was one of the 289 seropositive cohort members. Each donor provided a peripheral blood sample, and peripheral blood mononuclear cells were used for TCR beta sequencing. The Qiagen DNeasy Blood Extraction Kit was used to extract genomic DNA from the blood cell samples. V drops 3 bases and J drops 3 bases, leaving 7 bases in between. Including cysteine and phenylalanine, the CDR3 has 13 amino acids. Only CDR3 DNA remains: 39 bases, in frame from the first base. CDR1 and CDR2, per the germline V gene, are KGHSH and LQKENI.

The library relied on the immunoSEQ multiplex PCR assay. The multiplex PCR relied on a mix of 60 forward primers for TCR Vbeta segments and 13 reverse primers for TCR Jbeta segments. Amplification of the CDR3 region of rearranged TCR beta genes was performed with a multiplex PCR assay on genomic DNA. On the Illumina HiSeq System, the amplified TCR beta libraries were sequenced as 87-base-pair reads. On the authors' methods: Across the roughly 670 repertoires, a later analysis counted about 81 million unique TCR beta chains, around 11 million of which were shared by at least two donors. Raw reads were error-corrected and collapsed into unique sequences with a nearest-neighbor algorithm that merged closely related sequences to remove PCR and sequencing errors. V, D and J gene segments were assigned by aligning CDR3 sequences to IMGT reference sequences. For a sequence to be retained, at least a six-nucleotide match to both a V gene segment and a J gene segment was required. A rearrangement counted as productive if the CDR3 had no stop codons and remained in frame with V and J, and every other rearrangement counted as non-productive. Following IMGT convention, CDR3 was defined as the stretch from the second conserved V-encoded cysteine up to the conserved J-encoded phenylalanine. The earlier analysis of about 590 of the donors excluded sequences that lacked an unambiguous match to a single V gene segment. An earlier analysis of several hundred of the donors called V segments functional above 56.7% productive rearrangements and segregating when the between-donor standard deviation exceeded 5%. A statistical classification framework was developed to diagnose cytomegalovirus status using the catalog of TCR beta chain sequences. V and J gene assignment, in a later analysis, came from comparing TCR nucleotide sequences with IMGT/GENE-DB human TR gene sequences. A later analysis assigned CDR3 sequences and most-parsimonious VDJ recombination scenarios with the TCRdist pipeline. A later analysis defined each TCR beta chain by its CDR3 amino acid sequence plus V-gene family, and excluded reads lacking a unique V-gene family. A later analysis removed over 500 highly shared, low-generation-probability nucleotide sequences to deal with suspected cross-contamination and a sequencing artifact. In a later analysis, a clonal expansion index was calculated for each public chain from normalized within-repertoire ranks of inferred template counts. In a later analysis, generation probabilities were computed using a VDJ recombination model fitted to out-of-frame rearrangements, and the results were checked against IGoR. Hypergeometric tests were used in a later analysis to score TCR-TCR, TCR-HLA and TCR-CMV co-occurrence, with a repertoire-size bias correction applied to the TCR pairs. In a later analysis, false discovery rates were estimated by permuting HLA or CMV assignments 20 times. In a later analysis, co-occurring TCRs were grouped using DBSCAN, and TCRdist sequence similarity was added for clustering within HLA-allele-positive subsets. Co-occurrence clustering excluded repertoires with fewer than 30,000 or more than 120,000 public chains, plus five with anomalous nucleotide sharing. TCRdb took this table from immuneACCESS and kept in-frame rearrangements with V and J called. Such tables lack part of the clones; where checked against another copy, unresolved V genes explain under half of the gap, and the rest is unexplained. V and J calls and clone size are copied from that table; D and trimming were computed from the DNA. In all, the sample holds about 300,000 clones, and 86% of those were seen once. Around 3.7% of the sample is in the top ten clones.

This entry is derived from a study of cytomegalovirus exposure and HLA in healthy donors (dated by TCRdb to about 2017). About the study as a whole: An earlier analysis of 550 to 700 of the donors reported more than 250 Gb of sequence data and some 100 million unique TCR beta sequences from 190 million or so T cells. An early release that covered roughly 600 HLA-typed donors contained approximately 320 gigabases of sequencing data and 80 million or so unique TCR sequences. Among the roughly 370 genotyped donors, under 90% belonged to the genetic ancestry cluster associated with self-reported Caucasian donors. The study was designed to test whether signatures of past pathogen exposure could be identified by cataloging public T cell receptors. The T cell repertoires of several hundred subjects were profiled by immunosequencing and related to cytomegalovirus serostatus. Besides the first cohort of around 670 subjects, a separate validation cohort made up of 120 different subjects was used. To predict cytomegalovirus infection status, the study brought together high-throughput TCR immunosequencing, statistical association of individual TCRs with disease status, and machine learning. A later analysis re-analyzed previously published TCR beta repertoires from 666 donors and added high-resolution HLA genotyping to study TCR occurrence patterns. Rather than drawing on any new phenotypic data, the later analysis identified candidate immune exposures from TCR beta sequences and the way those sequences occurred across donors. In an earlier analysis of a few hundred of the donors, high-throughput TCR beta sequencing was used to judge whether each TCR beta V gene segment behaved as functional or pseudogenic. Donor age, sex, ethnicity and CMV serostatus were compiled together with the repertoire data. A later genetic analysis took genome-wide SNP genotypes for about 65% of the roughly 670 donors and used that subset as a discovery cohort. All discovery cohort repertoires had been generated using a single sequencing platform. HLA typing covered class I and class II loci at four-digit resolution. Typing coverage differed by locus: A, B, C, DRB1 and DQB1 were typed in roughly 620-630 donors, DQA1 in 500 to 550, DPA1 in some 570, and DPB1 in just under 490. Five DR-DQ haplotypes were handled as single units for association and clustering because linkage in the cohort was strong. Among 300 to 500 genotyped donors of the cohort, an average of approximately 220,000 unique TCR beta nucleotide sequences was sequenced per donor, of which 15% to 20% were non-productive.

Study-wide findings and limitations: A later analysis associated 16,951 TCR beta sequences with specific HLA alleles at a false discovery rate of 0.05. Immune exposure information for the cohort was limited to CMV serostatus. In vitro tests confirmed that a few of the cytomegalovirus-associated TCR beta chains recognize cytomegalovirus antigens. In both the original and validation cohorts, the classifier was reported to diagnose cytomegalovirus status with high specificity and sensitivity. According to the authors, the approach could potentially be generalized to other disease states and immunological phenotypes. Because counts were too low, 15 to 20 rarely observed V segments, including chromosome 9 orphons, were excluded from the earlier analysis of around 590 of the donors. A further reported finding was that TCR beta sequences accurately predicted the HLA-A and HLA-B alleles for most subjects in the first cohort. According to a later genetic analysis, donors in an Asian-associated ancestry cluster had fewer N-insertions in productive TCRs than the approximately 610-donor mean. A total of 164 TCR beta chains were listed by the study as associated with cytomegalovirus. In a later analysis, HLA-associated TCR beta chains were found to be more clonally expanded and to have lower generation probabilities than equally common non-associated chains. In a later analysis, the rate of TCR association differed among HLA loci, with DRB1 alleles having the most associated TCRs and HLA-C alleles having the fewest. While some public TCRs were present in many individuals, most TCR sequences turned up only very rarely across donors. In an earlier analysis of more than 500 of the donors, most TCR beta V segments appeared in productive rearrangements about 87% or about 30% of the time, broadly matching IMGT annotations. In a later genetic analysis, a missense DCLRE1C variant was associated with V-gene and J-gene trimming of TCR beta chains, and the association was replicated in an independent cohort. Because some donors lacked HLA typing at each locus, the association tests relied only on the typed subset. According to a later analysis, parvovirus B19, influenza, CMV and Epstein-Barr virus appeared linked to several top co-occurrence clusters. Assigning TCR associations to individual alleles was difficult when HLA alleles, especially DR and DQ, strongly co-occurred. Linkage disequilibrium might explain the correlated functional status among segregating V segments, but an unknown experimental factor could not be excluded. The cohort was sequenced for TCR beta chains only, and without alpha or paired-chain data the features that could be detected were limited. According to a later analysis, most CMV-associated TCR beta chains appeared to be HLA-restricted, and the HLA associations seemed to be driven largely by CMV exposure. Presence/absence analyses assumed roughly uniform sequencing depth across donors, an assumption that may not hold. Some IMGT-functional V segments, including TRBV6-2 and TRBV6-3, could not be distinguished by the 87-base-pair reads and were therefore excluded. The sequencing pipeline was judged likely to have produced a cluster of highly shared sequence variants as a technical artifact.

Rearrangement joined TRBV18 to TRBJ2-3; the D gene is possibly TRBD1, with 6 bases matching. This clonotype was sampled from a man aged 40-49 years in good health and CMV-seropositive. The sequencing input was PBMCs. Read as DNA, the sequence is TGTGCCAGCTCACCGGGACAAACAGATACGCAGTATTTT. Translated, it reads CASSPGQTDTQYF. With all but the CDR3 taken from the reference TRBV18 and TRBJ2-3 genes, the full variable domain is: NAGVMQNPRHLVRRRGQEARLRCSPMKGHSHVYWYRQLPEEGLKFMVYLQKENIIDESGMPKERFSAEFPKEGPSILRIQQVVRGDSAAYFCASSPGQTDTQYFGPGTRLTVL.